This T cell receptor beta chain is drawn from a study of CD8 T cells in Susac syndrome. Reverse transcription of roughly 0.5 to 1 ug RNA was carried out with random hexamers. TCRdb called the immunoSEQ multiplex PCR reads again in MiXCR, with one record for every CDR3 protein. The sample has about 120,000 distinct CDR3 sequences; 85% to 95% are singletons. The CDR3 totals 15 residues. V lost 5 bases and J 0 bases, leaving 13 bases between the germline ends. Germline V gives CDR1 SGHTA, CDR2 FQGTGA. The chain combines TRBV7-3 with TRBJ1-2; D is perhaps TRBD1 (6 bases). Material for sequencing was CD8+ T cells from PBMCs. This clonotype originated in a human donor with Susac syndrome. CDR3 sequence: CASSPEGVPNYGYTF. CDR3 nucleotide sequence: TGTGCCAGCAGCCCTGAGGGGGTTCCTAACTATGGCTACACCTTC.